The 18 T cell receptor beta chains in this list originate from one sample, sequenced in a study of cytomegalovirus exposure and HLA in healthy donors. A multiplex PCR was run with 60 Vbeta primers and 13 Jbeta primers. The protocol was immunoSEQ multiplex PCR, while the TCRdb copy is restricted to in-frame clones and leaves out a portion. The sample includes 100,000 to 150,000 clones, 80% to 85% seen only once; the top ten take around 2.2%. Sequencing input: PBMCs. All receptors derive from a man younger than 40 in good health and CMV-seronegative.

This chain connects TRBV7-2 to TRBJ2-2; 8 nucleotides align to TRBD2. The CDR3 sequence is 15 residues long. Trimming removed 7 bases from V and 3 bases from J; junction bases left unmatched: 7. Germline V gene lookup returns CDR1 SGHTA and CDR2 FQGNSA. In DNA, the CDR3 is TGTGCCAGCACCCCGGGGGGGCGTTACACCGGGGAGCTGTTTTTT. Encoded protein: CASTPGGRYTGELFF. The full variable domain, in which reference TRBV7-2 and TRBJ2-2 provide the parts outside the CDR3, is GAGVSQSPSNKVTEKGKDVELRCDPISGHTALYWYRQSLGQGLEFLIYFQGNSAPDKSGLPSDRFSAERTGGSVSTLTIQRTQQEDSAVYLCASTPGGRYTGELFFGEGSRLTVL.

This clone was observed a few times. The V gene is TRBV2, the J gene TRBJ1-4, with D possibly matching TRBD1 (6 bases). The V end lost 8 bases, the J end lost 5 bases, and 21 bases lay between the germline ends. In germline, CDR1 is SNHLY, CDR2 FYNNEI. CDR3 size: 16 residues. CDR3 amino acids: CASVLGSTRGNEKLFF. As DNA, the CDR3 is TGTGCCAGCGTCCTTGGGTCAACTAGGGGGAATGAAAAACTGTTTTTT. Using reference TRBV2 and TRBJ1-4 for the parts outside the CDR3, the full variable domain is EPEVTQTPSHQVTQMGQEVILRCVPISNHLYFYWYRQILGQKVEFLVSFYNNEISEKSEIFDDQFSVERPDGSNFTLKIRSTKLEDSAMYFCASVLGSTRGNEKLFFGSGTQLSVL.

This clone was seen a few times. The chain combines TRBV10-3 with TRBJ1-2; maybe TRBD1 (5 bases). CDR3 length equals 13 residues. V was trimmed by 1 base and J by 4 bases, leaving 7 bases between them. Germline-derived CDR1 and CDR2 are ENHRY and SYGVKD. This CDR3 reads CAISEWGVYGYTF. DNA of the CDR3: TGTGCCATCAGTGAGTGGGGGGTCTATGGCTACACCTTC.

V gene TRBV27 combines with J gene TRBJ1-6; D uncertain. V lost 3 bases to trimming and J lost 9 bases, with 9 bases between them. CDR1 is MNHEY and CDR2 is SMNVEV in the germline V gene (reference sequence). The length of the CDR3 is 13 residues. The CDR3 DNA sequence: TGTGCCAGCAGTTTTCTCGGGTCTTCACCCCTCCACTTT. Its protein is CASSFLGSSPLHF.

This chain links TRBV27 with TRBJ2-2, with TRBD1 identical over 9 bases. This CDR3 has 16 residues. V lost 2 bases and J lost 5; bases outside the gene matches: 6. CDR1 is MNHEY and CDR2 is SMNVEV in the germline V gene (reference sequence). The CDR3 nucleotides are TGTGCCAGCAGTTTAGGGCCGGGACAGGGTACCGGGGAGCTGTTTTTT. Its protein product is CASSLGPGQGTGELFF.

This clone was recorded a few times. This chain links TRBV6-1 with TRBJ1-5, with a tentative D call TRBD1 (5 bases). The length of the CDR3 is 14 residues. The V gene lost 8 bases and the J gene lost 4 bases, with 15 bases spanning the gap. Per germline, CDR1 MNHNS and CDR2 SASEGT. The CDR3 sequence is CASATRGSNQPQHF. CDR3 DNA: TGTGCCAGCGCGACCCGGGGGAGTAATCAGCCCCAGCATTTT.

The V call is TRBV7-2, the J call TRBJ2-1; TRBD2 matches 13 bases. CDR1 is SGHTA, CDR2 FQGNSA, per germline. J lost 9 bases, V lost 4 bases, and 9 bases had no gene match. The CDR3 runs 16 residues. The CDR3 protein is CASSSSLLAGGGEQFF. CDR3 DNA sequence: TGTGCCAGCAGCTCCTCCCTACTAGCGGGGGGGGGTGAGCAGTTCTTC. Full variable domain (rest looked up from reference TRBV7-2 and TRBJ2-1): GAGVSQSPSNKVTEKGKDVELRCDPISGHTALYWYRQSLGQGLEFLIYFQGNSAPDKSGLPSDRFSAERTGGSVSTLTIQRTQQEDSAVYLCASSSSLLAGGGEQFFGPGTRLTVL.

This CDR3 is CASRGRTSGGHGETQYF. DNA for the CDR3: TGTGCCAGCAGGGGGAGGACTAGCGGGGGCCATGGAGAGACCCAGTACTTC. The chain employs TRBV5-4 and TRBJ2-5; 13 bases map to TRBD2. The V segment lost 5 bases and the J segment 4 bases; nucleotides outside the gene matches: 11. Germline CDR1 reads SGHNT; CDR2 reads YYREEE (reference sequence). This CDR3 has 17 residues.

The chain joins TRBV7-6 to TRBJ2-2, with 7 bases aligning to TRBD1. The germline V gene encodes CDR1 SGHVS and CDR2 FNYEAQ. This CDR3 spans 15 amino acids. V lost 5 bases to trimming and J lost 1 base; unmatched junction nucleotides: 4. The DNA of the CDR3 is TGTGCCAGCAGCCGTGGGACAGTGAACACCGGGGAGCTGTTTTTT. Its translation is CASSRGTVNTGELFF.

The gene calls are TRBV27 and TRBJ1-1; weak D call: TRBD1 (6 bases). With 3 bases removed from V and 4 bases from J, the gap between germline ends came to 15 bases. The CDR3 extends over 15 amino acids. CDR1 MNHEY and CDR2 SMNVEV come from the germline V gene (reference sequence). CDR3 coding DNA: TGTGCCAGCAGTTTCGCCGACAGGTGGGGCACTGAAGCTTTCTTT. Protein: CASSFADRWGTEAFF.

This clone turned up a few times. J is TRBJ2-3 and V is TRBV27, with TRBD1 identical over 12 bases. With 4 bases clipped from V and 2 bases from J, the junction kept 10 bases outside the gene matches. Looked up from germline, CDR1 is MNHEY and CDR2 is SMNVEV (reference sequence). The CDR3 runs 18 residues. The CDR3 nucleotides are TGTGCCAGCAGTTCACTCCGGGACAGGGGGCGTCTCACAGATACGCAGTATTTT. Its protein product is CASSSLRDRGRLTDTQYF.

The chain recombines TRBV28 with TRBJ2-3; possibly TRBD2 for D (6 bases). This CDR3 region has 17 residues. Germline CDR1 MDHEN, CDR2 SYDVKM. Trimming took off 9 bases at V and 2 bases at J, with 24 bases between the two ends. CDR3: CASTLFGAGSFTDTQYF. DNA for the CDR3: TGTGCCAGTACACTTTTTGGGGCGGGGAGCTTCACAGATACGCAGTATTTT.

The chain employs TRBV19 and TRBJ1-5; D ambiguous. The V end lost 8 bases, the J end lost 0 bases, and 11 bases lay between the germline ends. Germline CDR1 LNHDA, CDR2 SQIVND (reference sequence). The CDR3 contains 14 residues. CDR3 sequence (DNA): TGTGCCAGTCGAGTTAGCATTAGCAATCAGCCCCAGCATTTT. This codes for CASRVSISNQPQHF.

The chain has TRBV6-4 and TRBJ1-6; D perhaps matches TRBD1 (5 bases). Germline V lookup: CDR1 MRHNA, CDR2 SNTAGT. V lost 6 bases and J lost 7, with 16 bases in between. The CDR3 spans 15 residues. CDR3 protein: CASRLDGGANSPLHF. Here the CDR3 DNA reads TGTGCCAGCAGGCTTGACGGAGGGGCAAATTCACCCCTCCACTTT.

The chain has TRBV10-3 and TRBJ1-1, with a weak D call TRBD1 (5 bases). V was pared by 2 bases and J by 4 bases, with 17 bases between. There are 16 residues in the CDR3. CDR1 is ENHRY, CDR2 SYGVKD, per germline. The CDR3 nucleotides read TGTGCCATCAGTGAGGCGTCGGGGGGGAAGGTCACTGAAGCTTTCTTT. Residues: CAISEASGGKVTEAFF.

The V and J genes are TRBV11-2 and TRBJ2-2; tentative D call: TRBD2 (5 bases). This CDR3 has 14 residues. The germline V and J ends were trimmed by 5 bases and 4 bases, with 11 bases remaining between them. Germline V gives CDR1 SGHAT, CDR2 FQNNGV. DNA of the CDR3: TGTGCCAGCAGCCCCGGACTGCTCACCGGGGAGCTGTTTTTT. It specifies CASSPGLLTGELFF.

The table lists this clone with a count of one. This chain links TRBV6-5 with TRBJ1-1; the D gene is possibly TRBD1 (5 bases). Trimming took off 6 bases at V and 1 base at J, with 15 bases between the two ends. This CDR3 spans 15 amino acids. CDR1 is MNHEY and CDR2 is SVGAGI in the germline V gene. The CDR3 DNA sequence: TGTGCCAGCAGCCGATCAGGACACGCGAACACTGAAGCTTTCTTT. Translating it yields CASSRSGHANTEAFF.

This chain joins TRBV27 and TRBJ2-5; D gene uncertain. There are 13 residues in the CDR3. V lost 4 bases to trimming and J lost 4 bases, with 10 bases between them. CDR1 and CDR2 (germline): MNHEY, SMNVEV (reference sequence). The CDR3 nucleotides read TGTGCCAGCAGTTCTTGGCGCGGAGAGACCCAGTACTTC. Residues: CASSSWRGETQYF.